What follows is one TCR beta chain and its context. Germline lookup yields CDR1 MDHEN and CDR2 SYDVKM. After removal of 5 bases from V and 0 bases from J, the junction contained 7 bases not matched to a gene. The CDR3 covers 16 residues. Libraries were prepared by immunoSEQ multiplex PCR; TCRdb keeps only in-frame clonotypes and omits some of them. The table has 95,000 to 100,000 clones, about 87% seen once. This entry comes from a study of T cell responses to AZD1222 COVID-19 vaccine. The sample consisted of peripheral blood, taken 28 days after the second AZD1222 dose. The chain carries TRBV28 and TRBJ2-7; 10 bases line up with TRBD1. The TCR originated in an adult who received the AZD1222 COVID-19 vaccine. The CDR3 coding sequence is TGTGCCAGCAGTGAACCGGGACAGGGGCCCTCCTACGAGCAGTACTTC. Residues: CASSEPGQGPSYEQYF.